This TCR beta chain appears in the sequencing data of a study of blood T cell repertoires in COVID-19. Background on the study: Specimens from acute and convalescent COVID-19 originated in the United States, Italy and Spain. Sources were T cells, B-cell-depleted T cells, or PBMCs; the material itself was cDNA or gDNA.

The CDR3 runs 13 residues. Germline CDR1 and CDR2: ENHRY and SYGVKD. Source study methods: Counts of nucleated cells, estimated from reference gene primer amplification, were obtained. Produced via immunoSEQ multiplex PCR; TCRdb's table is partial and in-frame only. That table furnishes V, J and clone size, whereas the DNA furnished D and trimming. The table has over 60,000 clones, around 83% seen once; the top ten hold roughly a tenth. The sequenced material came from peripheral blood. This TCR was recovered from a man in his fifties with COVID-19, enrolled during active disease. This chain joins TRBV10-3 and TRBJ2-3; 10 positions match TRBD2. CDR3 nucleotides: TGTGCGGCTAGCGGGGGCCCCACAGATACGCAGTATTTT. This encodes CAASGGPTDTQYF.